This T cell receptor (beta chain) is drawn from a study of cytomegalovirus exposure and HLA in healthy donors. Notes on the study in general: It was taken for granted in presence/absence analyses that sequencing depth across donors was roughly uniform. Fewer N-insertions than the roughly 650-donor mean were reportedly shown by an Asian-associated ancestry cluster in a later analysis. Sequencing likely produced, as an artifact, a cluster of highly shared sequence variants.

J gave up 6 bases and V 6 bases, and 3 bases lay outside the gene matches. The CDR3 loop spans 14 amino acids. Germline V gene sequence: CDR1 MDHEN, CDR2 SYDVKM. PCR primers comprised 60 Vbeta and 13 Jbeta primers. Method: immunoSEQ multiplex PCR; TCRdb's copy keeps in-frame clones and lacks some. In the table there are 140,000 to 150,000 clones, 60% to 85% of which are singletons. This clone has more than one count but fewer than ten. What it binds is not known. This rearrangement joins TRBV28 to TRBJ2-2; 11 nucleotides match TRBD1. The sequence came from a man in his forties in good health and CMV-seropositive. The sequenced sample consisted of PBMCs. Here the CDR3 reads CASRTGQGAGELFF. CDR3 in DNA: TGTGCCAGCAGGACGGGACAGGGGGCCGGGGAGCTGTTTTTT.